This passage covers 28 T cell receptor beta chains from one sample sequenced in a study of blood T cells in healthy people across ages. Next came a second PCR, run for about 6 to 12 cycles, which used a sample-barcoded 5' primer along with a J-beta primer mix. TCRdb independently ran MiXCR on the 5' RACE reads; one entry per CDR3 protein. The data show hundreds of thousands of distinct CDR3 sequences, about 30% seen once. Sample: blood. These receptors came from a woman over 75 in good health.

There are a few counts of this clonotype. The CDR3 region has the DNA TGTGCCAGCAGCATGCACAGGCCGCCCAGTGGGGAGCTGTTTTTT. This gives the protein CASSMHRPPSGELFF. This chain joins TRBV14 and TRBJ2-2, with TRBD1 as a possible D gene (5 bases). The CDR3 is 15 residues long. The germline V gene has CDR1 SGHDN and CDR2 FVKESK. V was pared by 5 bases and J by 8 bases, with 18 bases between.

About this clonotype itself: This may come from a read error, since a much larger clone is one base off. Likely a read error: the CDR3 ends without its conserved phenylalanine or tryptophan. V usage is TRBV5-1 and J usage is TRBJ2-7, with D perhaps TRBD1 or TRBD2 (6 bases each). The V gene's germline CDR1 is SGHRS and CDR2 YFSETQ. The CDR3 covers 15 residues. Trimming shortened V by 0 bases and J by 8 bases, and 18 bases separated the two germline ends. CDR3 sequence reads: CASSLDPGAPGKQYY. The CDR3 bases are TGCGCCAGCAGCTTGGATCCGGGGGCGCCGGGAAAGCAGTACTAC.

This clonotype was counted at least ten times. The chain is built from TRBV28 and TRBJ2-3; D unresolved. The CDR3 is 14 amino acids. CDR1 is MDHEN and CDR2 is SYDVKM in the germline V gene. The ends were cut back, 6 bases at V and 4 bases at J, with 14 bases in the middle. CDR3 sequence (DNA): TGTGCCAGCAGCGTAGCCCGGACCTCAGATACGCAGTATTTT. It specifies CASSVARTSDTQYF.

This clonotype was detected ten times or more. The chain links TRBV15 to TRBJ1-2; D remains unclear. This CDR3 spans 14 amino acids. Germline lookup yields CDR1 LNHNV and CDR2 YYDKDF (reference sequence). The V end lost 5 bases, the J end lost 4 bases, and 14 bases lay between the germline ends. This CDR3 reads CATSFGGRVYGYTF. The CDR3 DNA follows: TGTGCCACCAGCTTCGGAGGGCGGGTCTATGGCTACACCTTC.

This rearrangement joins TRBV7-2 to TRBJ1-3; D is unresolved. The germline V and J ends were trimmed by 5 bases and 4 bases, with 9 bases remaining between them. Germline V gene data show CDR1 as SGHTA and CDR2 as FQGNSA. CDR3 length equals 13 residues. The CDR3 DNA follows: TGTGCCAGCAGCCCCACCCCCGGAAACACCATATATTTT. Translated, it gives CASSPTPGNTIYF.

This chain uses TRBV6-6 with TRBJ2-1; D possibly matches TRBD1 or TRBD2 (5 bases each). The CDR3 contains 12 residues. The V and J ends lost 4 bases and 10 bases respectively, with 11 bases between them. CDR1 and CDR2 (germline): MNHNY, SVGAGI (reference sequence). CDR3 bases: TGTGCCAGCAGTTTCCCGGGGCGGGAGCAGTTCTTC. Residues: CASSFPGREQFF.

CDR3 amino acids: CASSASSGGARATQYF. The CDR3 DNA reads TGTGCCAGCAGCGCTTCTAGCGGGGGGGCCCGGGCTACGCAGTATTTT. The chain recombines TRBV7-2 with TRBJ2-3, with TRBD2 identical over 12 bases. Germline CDR1 is SGHTA and CDR2 is FQGNSA. This CDR3 is 16 amino acids long. V shed 5 bases and J 8 bases; nucleotides not matched to a gene: 11.

This clonotype was detected ten times or more. The chain uses TRBV10-3 and TRBJ1-2; 7 nucleotides agree with TRBD1. Germline V gene lookup returns CDR1 ENHRY and CDR2 SYGVKD. This CDR3 is built from 14 residues. Trimming cost V 0 bases and J 6 bases; bases outside gene matches: 4. In DNA, the CDR3 is TGTGCCATCAGTGAGTCGTTCACAGGGGATGGCTACACCTTC. Translating it yields CAISESFTGDGYTF.

With respect to this clonotype: This clone may be a read error of a much larger clone one base away. The CDR3 here is CGARPPTGTRAEQYF. The DNA for the CDR3 is TGCGGTGCTAGACCCCCGACCGGGACTAGGGCCGAGCAGTACTTC. The chain uses TRBV20-1 and TRBJ2-5; 8 bases align to TRBD2. The J call may be faulty, since TRBJ2-7 better matches the DNA end. The CDR3 is 15 amino acids. The germline V gene has CDR1 DFQATT and CDR2 SNEGSKA (reference sequence).

This clonotype was found many times. This chain joins TRBV5-6 and TRBJ2-7, with D unresolved. CDR3 length: 11 amino acids. The V end was cut by 4 bases, the J end by 4 bases, with 6 bases between. Germline V gene sequence: CDR1 SGHDT, CDR2 YYEEEE. The CDR3 DNA reads as TGTGCCAGCAGCAGGGAATACGAGCAGTACTTC. Protein product: CASSREYEQYF.

This clonotype appeared many times. The chain joins TRBV5-1 to TRBJ2-5; D ambiguous. The CDR3 totals 14 residues. Deletions cut 1 base from V and 2 bases from J, with 9 bases between. Germline CDR1 and CDR2: SGHRS and YFSETQ. In nucleotides, the CDR3 is TGCGCCAGCAGCTTGCTCAGTGCTCAAGAGACCCAGTACTTC. Translating it yields CASSLLSAQETQYF.

This clonotype was seen a few times. The chain's CDR3 is CASSVGVRAGANTGELFF. Here the CDR3 DNA reads TGTGCCAGCAGCGTAGGGGTCCGCGCGGGGGCGAACACCGGGGAGCTGTTTTTT. V and J are TRBV9 and TRBJ2-2, with TRBD2 matching 7 bases. The CDR3 length is 18 residues. With 0 bases clipped from V and 0 bases from J, the junction kept 8 bases outside the gene matches. The V gene's germline CDR1 is SGDLS and CDR2 YYNGEE.

The sample holds many counts of this clonotype. The J gene is TRBJ1-2, the V gene TRBV20-1; D possibly corresponds to TRBD1 (5 bases). The CDR3 loop spans 14 amino acids. The V end lost 1 base, the J end lost 4 bases, and 13 bases lay between the germline ends. The germline V gene has CDR1 DFQATT and CDR2 SNEGSKA (reference sequence). This CDR3 is CSARVPRGIYGYTF. CDR3 nucleotide sequence: TGCAGTGCTAGAGTTCCCCGGGGCATCTATGGCTACACCTTC.

The V gene is TRBV28, the J gene TRBJ1-1, with 8 bases identical to TRBD1. The CDR3 spans 14 residues. Germline-derived CDR1 and CDR2 are MDHEN and SYDVKM. Trimming took 3 bases from V and 3 from J; bases not matched to a gene: 3. CDR3 protein: CASSLTGVDTEAFF. The CDR3 coding sequence is TGTGCCAGCAGTTTGACAGGGGTTGACACTGAAGCTTTCTTT.

Only a few counts were recorded for this clonotype. The chain joins TRBV29-1 to TRBJ1-4; no reliable D call. Trimming stripped 4 bases from V and 1 base from J, with 7 bases between. Germline loops: CDR1 SQVTM, CDR2 ANQGSEA. The CDR3 extends over 13 amino acids. CDR3 loop: CSVGAVTNEKLFF. The CDR3 nucleotides read TGCAGCGTTGGGGCAGTAACTAATGAAAAACTGTTTTTT.

This clonotype was detected ten times or more. V gene TRBV4-1 combines with J gene TRBJ2-2; the D gene is possibly TRBD2 (5 bases). The germline V and J ends were trimmed by 8 bases and 3 bases, with 10 bases remaining between them. CDR1 is MGHRA and CDR2 is YSYEKL in the germline V gene. The CDR3 contains 13 residues. The CDR3 nucleotides read TGCGCCAGCGGGAGACGGGACACCGGGGAGCTGTTTTTT. Translated, it gives CASGRRDTGELFF.

This clonotype was detected ten times or more. The chain links TRBV2 to TRBJ2-3, with 10 bases that match TRBD2. After removal of 4 bases from V and 6 bases from J, the junction contained 4 bases not matched to a gene. CDR3 size: 14 residues. CDR1 SNHLY and CDR2 FYNNEI come from the germline V gene. CDR3 loop: CASSGGGLADTQYF. Written as DNA, the CDR3 is TGTGCCAGCAGTGGGGGGGGACTAGCGGATACGCAGTATTTT.

This sequence joins TRBV7-2 and TRBJ2-3; 9 bases agree with TRBD2. This CDR3 comprises 16 residues. The trim removed 4 bases at V and 3 bases at J, leaving 8 bases unmatched. Germline-derived CDR1 and CDR2 are SGHTA and FQGNSA. CDR3 loop: CASSWRGGSRTDTQYF. CDR3 bases: TGTGCCAGCAGCTGGCGGGGGGGCAGTCGGACAGATACGCAGTATTTT.

This clonotype was seen at least ten times. The CDR3 protein is CSARVGGGYTDTQYF. In nucleotides, the CDR3 is TGCAGTGCTAGAGTTGGGGGGGGGTACACAGATACGCAGTATTTT. The chain is built from TRBV20-1 and TRBJ2-3, with 7 bases aligning to TRBD2. The V gene's germline CDR1 is DFQATT and CDR2 SNEGSKA (reference sequence). CDR3 length equals 15 residues. The junction had 6 bases not matched to a gene; V was cut back by 1 base and J by 2 bases.

This chain uses TRBV7-9 with TRBJ2-1; tentatively, D is TRBD1 (5 bases). With 2 bases removed from V and 10 bases from J, the gap between germline ends came to 12 bases. Germline CDR1 SEHNR, CDR2 FQNEAQ (reference sequence). This CDR3 has 13 amino acids. As DNA, the CDR3 is TGTGCCAGCAGCTTAAGACAGTGTCCCGAGCAGTTCTTC. Amino acids: CASSLRQCPEQFF.

This clonotype is a singleton in its sample. This chain joins TRBV30 and TRBJ1-2; D unclear. Deletions cut 2 bases from V and 4 bases from J, with 8 bases between. CDR1 is GTSNPN and CDR2 is SVGIG in the germline V gene (reference sequence). CDR3 length equals 12 residues. CDR3 nucleotides: TGTGCCTGGAGTATGGGAGTCTATGGCTACACCTTC. Residues: CAWSMGVYGYTF. The full variable domain, with the rest looked up from reference TRBV30 and TRBJ1-2, is SQTIHQWPATLVQPVGSPLSLECTVEGTSNPNLYWYRQAAGRGLQLLFYSVGIGQISSEVPQNLSASRPQDRQFILSSKKLLLSDSGFYLCAWSMGVYGYTFGSGTRLTVV.

This clonotype showed up just a few times. The chain is built from TRBV5-1 and TRBJ1-2; no reliable D call. Between the trimmed V and J ends, which lost 4 bases and 4 bases, there was a span of 17 bases. CDR3 length: 15 residues. CDR1 SGHRS and CDR2 YFSETQ come from the germline V gene. The CDR3 nucleotides are TGCGCCAGCAGCCCGACGGCCGGGTACGGCTATGGCTACACCTTC. Translating it yields CASSPTAGYGYGYTF.

Ten or more counts support this clonotype. V is TRBV2 and J is TRBJ1-1; a weak D match, TRBD1 (5 bases). Germline V gene sequence: CDR1 SNHLY, CDR2 FYNNEI. This CDR3 comprises 14 residues. Trimming left V 6 bases short and J 7 bases short, with 18 bases between. CDR3 DNA: TGTGCCAGCAGAGGAAAGTTAGGGGCCATTGAAGCTTTCTTT. This encodes CASRGKLGAIEAFF.

This clonotype has only a few counts. The chain couples TRBV27 to TRBJ2-2; D might be TRBD1 or TRBD2, each matching 7 bases. This CDR3 contains 14 residues. V shed 10 bases and J shed 5 bases, with 17 bases lying between them. From germline, CDR1 is MNHEY and CDR2 SMNVEV (reference sequence). The CDR3 sequence: CATLRQGGTGELFF. The CDR3 region has the DNA TGTGCCACCCTCAGACAGGGAGGGACCGGGGAGCTGTTTTTT.

This clonotype was seen at least ten times. The chain is built from TRBV7-2 and TRBJ2-2; TRBD2 agrees at 7 bases. Looked up from germline, CDR1 is SGHTA and CDR2 is FQGNSA. With 0 bases clipped from V and 15 bases from J, the junction kept 7 bases outside the gene matches. This CDR3 has 13 amino acids. The CDR3 is CASSLALGGTVFF. CDR3 bases: TGTGCCAGCAGCTTAGCCCTGGGGGGGACGGTGTTTTTT.

This clonotype was seen many times. The V gene is TRBV20-1, the J gene TRBJ2-5, with D possibly TRBD2 on 7 matching bases. CDR3 length equals 14 residues. Germline CDR1 reads DFQATT; CDR2 reads SNEGSKA (reference sequence). V lost 1 base and J 5 bases, leaving 14 bases between the germline ends. CDR3 amino acids: CSARGPGGGETQYF. The CDR3 nucleotides are TGCAGTGCTAGAGGACCGGGGGGCGGGGAGACCCAGTACTTC.

Remarks on this clonotype: A read error may be the cause here, since a much bigger clone is one base away. The chain recombines TRBV5-1 with TRBJ1-1; tentative D call: TRBD1 (6 bases). Trimming removed 0 bases from V and 4 bases from J, with 10 bases in between. CDR3 length equals 14 residues. Per the germline V gene, CDR1 is SGHRS and CDR2 is YFSETQ. The CDR3 sequence: CASSLDGGATEAFF. The CDR3 nucleotides read TGCGCCAGCAGCTTGGATGGGGGGGCCACTGAAGCTTTCTTT.

Many counts were recorded for this clonotype. V is TRBV5-1 and J is TRBJ2-3, with D unclear. In germline, CDR1 is SGHRS, CDR2 YFSETQ. This CDR3 spans 14 amino acids. V shed 4 bases and J shed 3 bases, with 12 bases lying between them. CDR3 protein: CASSLGSPTDTQYF. DNA of the CDR3: TGCGCCAGCAGCCTAGGATCCCCGACAGATACGCAGTATTTT.